A single T cell receptor beta chain is shown here with its context. The CDR3 covers 17 residues. With V trimmed by 0 bases and J by 1 base, 7 bases remained unmatched. The germline CDR1 and CDR2 sequences are SEHNR and FQNEAQ (reference sequence). The record originates from a study of T-cell memory formation after mild COVID-19. TCRdb itself ran the 5' RACE reads through MiXCR, one entry per CDR3 protein. The top ten hold under 25% of the sample, which has under 300,000 distinct CDR3 sequences, under 20% seen once. Sequences were obtained from PBMCs or a T cell subset sorted from them (not recorded which). The origin of this receptor is a man aged 18 to 30 who had mild COVID-19 (a few samples of this study predate the infection). Cell type and time point are not known. The chain has TRBV7-9 and TRBJ2-3; 7 positions match TRBD2. The DNA of the CDR3 is TGTGCCAGCAGCTTAGCGCCGGCTAGCGGACGCACAGATACGCAGTATTTT. It specifies CASSLAPASGRTDTQYF.